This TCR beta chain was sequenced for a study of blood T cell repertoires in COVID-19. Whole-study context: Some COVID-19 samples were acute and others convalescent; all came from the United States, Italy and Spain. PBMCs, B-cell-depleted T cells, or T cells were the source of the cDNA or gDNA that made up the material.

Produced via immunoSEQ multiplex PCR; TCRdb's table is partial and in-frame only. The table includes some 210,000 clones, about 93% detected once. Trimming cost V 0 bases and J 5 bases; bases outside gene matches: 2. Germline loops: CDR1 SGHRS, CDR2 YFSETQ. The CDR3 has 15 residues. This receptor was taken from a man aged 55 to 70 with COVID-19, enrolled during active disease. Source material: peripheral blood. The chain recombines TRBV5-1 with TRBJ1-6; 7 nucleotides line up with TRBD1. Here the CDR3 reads CASSLADRDNSPLHF. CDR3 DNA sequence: TGCGCCAGCAGCTTGGCCGACAGGGATAATTCACCCCTCCACTTT.